This paragraph reports one TCR beta chain. This clone has a handful of counts. The target of this receptor is not known. No much larger clonotype is one base removed from it; base qualities were not supplied. The immunoSEQ Assay, a bias-controlled multiplex PCR, was used to amplify TCRbeta CDR3 regions from genomic DNA. Per the authors' processing: The number of nucleated cells in each sample was estimated from the amplification of reference gene primers within the assay. Sequence reads were collapsed and filtered to measure the absolute abundance of every unique TCRbeta CDR3 rearrangement. For each sample, productive Simpson clonality was calculated as the square root of Simpson's diversity index over productive rearrangements. As stored in TCRdb, this immuneACCESS dataset retains in-frame rearrangements with V and J assigned. A fraction of the clones does not appear; measured against another copy, unresolved V genes explain less than half of the discrepancy, and the remainder lacks a known reason. D and trimming were read from the DNA, whereas the V and J calls and clone size are those reported in that table. The sample table records about 110,000 clones; less than 85% of these occur just once. Of the sample, less than 2% is held by the ten largest clones.

The sample belongs to a study of blood T cell repertoires in COVID-19 (dated by TCRdb to the early 2020s). With respect to the entire study: Collaborator samples came from the United States, Italy and Spain and covered acute and convalescent phases of COVID-19. The material from the prospective study consisted of cDNA or gDNA derived from T cells, B-cell-depleted T cells, or PBMCs. The dataset comprised deeply sampled blood TCRbeta repertoires from subjects exposed to, actively infected with, or recovered from COVID-19. The repertoires were made available in a free public database intended to serve as a resource for research on the immune response to SARS-CoV-2. The samples were drawn from the first 160 participants of the ongoing ImmuneRACE study and from roughly 1,300 subjects provided by 6 global collaborators. A de-identified subject ID, COVID-19 status, age in years and sex were almost always included in the sample metadata. Where HLA class I and class II types were available, the types were taken from metadata supplied by the sample provider, not from assay-based typing.

Each collaborating institution followed its own protocols to collect whole blood in K2EDTA tubes. Collaborator samples were shipped for TCRbeta analysis as frozen whole blood, isolated PBMCs, or DNA extracted from either sample type. At the junction V is shortened by 3 bases and J by 6 bases, with 9 bases in between. Measured from the cysteine to the phenylalanine, the CDR3 is 12 residues long. Just the 36-base CDR3 DNA is kept, in frame starting at base 1. The germline V gene yields MDHEN for CDR1 and SYDVKM for CDR2. Study-wide conclusions, independent of this receptor: The quantity of clinical and demographic metadata differed by source and by participant and was supplied without curation.

This chain joins TRBV28 to TRBJ2-7, with the D gene not confidently named. This receptor was taken from a woman aged 40 to 55 with acute or convalescent COVID-19. The source material was peripheral blood. The sequenced DNA is TGTGCCAGCAGTTTGCCTCACACCGAGCAGTACTTC. This encodes CASSLPHTEQYF.